This TCR beta chain was recorded in a study of neurological immune-mediated disorders (dated by TCRdb to the late 2010s). Broadly, across the study: Among the approximately 34 multiple sclerosis patients, roughly 31 had relapsing-remitting MS and 3 had secondary progressive MS. The approximately 110 TCR-beta libraries included longitudinal samples, technical triplicates and paired sorted CD4+ and CD8+ T-cell subsets alongside PBMC samples. Peripheral blood TCR-beta repertoires from HTLV-I-associated myelopathy (HAM/TSP) patients, multiple sclerosis patients and healthy controls were compared by UMI-based sequencing. Of the roughly 68 subjects in the cohort, some 15 were HAM/TSP patients, roughly 35 were multiple sclerosis patients, and approximately 20 were healthy controls. Overall study results and their limits: The highest TCR clonal expansion was observed in HAM/TSP patients, whereas the lowest was observed in MS patients, even when compared with healthy controls. In a phylogenetic analysis, the repertoires of 18 out of 34 MS patients fell into a single cluster of related CDR3 sequences, pointing to a possible signature at the repertoire level. The MS cluster was not associated with any clinical or MRI features, and the authors stated that larger cohorts are needed. Expanded clones from different subjects shared no identical CDR3 amino acid sequences, which suggests that TCR-beta repertoires were private in all groups.

cDNA synthesis used template-switch 5'RACE with a primer carrying a 10-nucleotide random unique molecular identifier tagging each TCR transcript. Every sequencing run yielded over 190 million TCR-beta sequences covering 15-18 subjects. The RNeasy kit was used to extract total RNA. TCR-beta VDJ regions were amplified with primers for the TCR constant region and the 5'RACE anchor, using the KAPA Real-time Library Amplification kit. Sample indexes and Illumina adaptors were added in a first PCR, after which library yield was increased in a second PCR. After Ampure bead purification, the roughly 650 bp TCR product was size-selected on a 2% E-gel SizeSelection system. Before pooling, libraries had their quality checked on a Bioanalyzer, their concentration measured with Qubit, and their quantity determined with the Kapa Library Quantification kit. Libraries were sequenced paired-end 2 x 150 bp on an Illumina HiSeq 2500. To increase sequence diversity, about 23-32% phiX was spiked into each library pool. In the paper's pipeline: Quality-filtered reads were processed with the UMI-based MiGEC pipeline, which removed over 75% of raw TCR sequences during error correction. VDJ genes were aligned to IMGT germline references, and clonotypes were defined by unique CDR3 amino acid sequence plus V-J genes. Clonal expansion, Shannon diversity and CDR3 relatedness (CalcPairwiseDistances, ClusterSamples) were evaluated with VDJtools, and phylogenetic trees were built with CLCbio workbench. A clone was classed as expanded if it had 8 or more unique UMIs, a cutoff based on coefficient-of-variation modelling across technical triplicates. TCRdb reran the public reads through fastp at Q25 and MiXCR, keeping productive beta chains. Each record represents a unique CDR3 protein, reported with the most common genes and DNA among its rows. What appears here as the V and J calls and clone size reflects TCRdb's work, not the paper's. For this sample there are approximately 60,000 distinct CDR3 sequences; approximately 4% appear just once. Clones ranked in the top ten supply about 3.1% of the sample.

For unsorted PBMC libraries, 2 million PBMCs were used after storage in RNAlater at -80 degrees C until RNA extraction. Multiple sclerosis patients were enrolled in a US clinical protocol evaluating disease progression by magnetic resonance imaging. Peripheral blood was subjected to Ficoll-Hypaque density gradient centrifugation to isolate PBMCs, which were then cryopreserved in liquid nitrogen. The germline ends are 9 bases apart after V is trimmed by 5 bases and J by 8 bases. The CDR3 runs 11 amino acids, cysteine and phenylalanine included. Only the CDR3 region is kept as DNA, spanning 33 bases read in frame from base 1. As encoded in the germline V gene (reference sequence), CDR1 is DFQATT while CDR2 is SNEGSKA. This clonotype was counted at least ten times. Its antigen is still unknown. No clone much larger than this one lies a single base away; base qualities are absent.

The V and J segments used are TRBV20-1 and TRBJ1-4; confidence is insufficient to name the D gene. This clonotype originated in a woman under 40 with multiple sclerosis. The sequencing sample was made of PBMCs. The CDR3 protein: CSAYHPEKLFF. Here is the DNA: TGCAGTGCTTATCATCCGGAAAAACTGTTTTTT.